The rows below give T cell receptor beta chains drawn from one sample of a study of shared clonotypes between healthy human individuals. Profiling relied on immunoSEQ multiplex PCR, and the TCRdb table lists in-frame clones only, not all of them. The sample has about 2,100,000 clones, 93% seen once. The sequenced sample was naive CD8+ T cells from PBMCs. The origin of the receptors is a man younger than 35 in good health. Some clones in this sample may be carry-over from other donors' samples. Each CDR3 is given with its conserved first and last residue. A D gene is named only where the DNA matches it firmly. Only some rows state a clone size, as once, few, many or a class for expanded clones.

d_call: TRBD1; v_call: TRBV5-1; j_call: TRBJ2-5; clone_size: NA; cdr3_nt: TGCGCCAGCAGCCAGACAGGGTCCACAGGAGAGACCCAGTACTTC; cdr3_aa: CASSQTGSTGETQYF
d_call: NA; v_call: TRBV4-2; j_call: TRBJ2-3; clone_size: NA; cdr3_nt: TGTGCCAGCAGCCAAGAGCCGCAGACCTCGACAGATACGCAGTATTTT; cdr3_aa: CASSQEPQTSTDTQYF
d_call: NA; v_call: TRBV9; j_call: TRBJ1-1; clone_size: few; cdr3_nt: TGTGCCAGCAGCGTACGGGACCGACTATCGGAAGCTTTCTTT; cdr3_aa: CASSVRDRLSEAFF
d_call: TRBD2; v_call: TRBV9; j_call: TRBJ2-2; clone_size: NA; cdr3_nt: TGTGCCAGTAGCGGGAGAGTAATCATGGACACCGGGGAGCTGTTTTTT; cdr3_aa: CASSGRVIMDTGELFF
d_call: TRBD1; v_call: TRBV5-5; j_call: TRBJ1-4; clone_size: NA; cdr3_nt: TGTGCCAGCAGTCAACTAATCCGGGACAGCCCTAATGAAAAACTGTTTTTT; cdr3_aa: CASSQLIRDSPNEKLFF
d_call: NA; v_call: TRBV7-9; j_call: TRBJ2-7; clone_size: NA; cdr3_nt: TGTGCCAGCAGCTTAGAGAGTGGAGAGCAGTACTTC; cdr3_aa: CASSLESGEQYF
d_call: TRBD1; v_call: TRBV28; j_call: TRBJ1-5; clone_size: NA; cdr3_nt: TGTGCCAGCAGTTTACGACAGGGGAGCCAGCCCCAGCATTTT; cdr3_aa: CASSLRQGSQPQHF
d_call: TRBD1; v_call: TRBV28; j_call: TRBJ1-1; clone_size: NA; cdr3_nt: TGTGCCAGCAGTTTAGCGGGACAGGAGGGATACACTGAAGCTTTCTTT; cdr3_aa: CASSLAGQEGYTEAFF
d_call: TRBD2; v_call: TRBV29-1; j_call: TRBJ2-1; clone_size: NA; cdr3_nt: TGCAGCGCCGTTCGAGGGAGGGCCGGTGAGCAGTTCTTC; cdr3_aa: CSAVRGRAGEQFF
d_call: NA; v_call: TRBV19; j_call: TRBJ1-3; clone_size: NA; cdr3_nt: TGTGCCAGTAGTAGCTGGGCCTCTGGAAACACCATATATTTT; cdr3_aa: CASSSWASGNTIYF
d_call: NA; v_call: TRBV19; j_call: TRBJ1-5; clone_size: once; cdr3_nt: TGTGCCAGTAGTATAGTGATCGGCGGAAATCAGCCCCAGCATTTT; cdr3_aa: CASSIVIGGNQPQHF
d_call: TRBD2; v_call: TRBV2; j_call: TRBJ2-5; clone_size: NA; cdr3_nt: TGTGCCAGCAGTCCCCGACTAGCGGGAGGCCGGGAGACCCAGTACTTC; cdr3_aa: CASSPRLAGGRETQYF
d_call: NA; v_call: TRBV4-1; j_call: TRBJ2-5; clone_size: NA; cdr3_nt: TGCGCCAGCAGCCAACCCGGACGGCAAGAGACCCAGTACTTC; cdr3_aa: CASSQPGRQETQYF
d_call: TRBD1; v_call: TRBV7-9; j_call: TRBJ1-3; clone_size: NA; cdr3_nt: TGTGCCAGCAGCTCACAACCCCCGGGACAGGGAGGGAACACCATATATTTT; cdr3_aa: CASSSQPPGQGGNTIYF
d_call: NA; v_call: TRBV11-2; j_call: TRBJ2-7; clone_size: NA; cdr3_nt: TGTGCCAGCAGCTTAGGGAGCGGCGTCTACGAGCAGTACTTC; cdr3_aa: CASSLGSGVYEQYF
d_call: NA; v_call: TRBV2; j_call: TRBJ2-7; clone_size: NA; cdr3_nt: TGTGCCAGCCTGAAGAGGGCCTACGAGCAGTACTTC; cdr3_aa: CASLKRAYEQYF
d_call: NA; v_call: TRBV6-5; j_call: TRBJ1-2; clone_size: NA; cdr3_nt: TGTGCCAGCAGCCAGGACAGCATCTATGGCTACACCTTC; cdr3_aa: CASSQDSIYGYTF
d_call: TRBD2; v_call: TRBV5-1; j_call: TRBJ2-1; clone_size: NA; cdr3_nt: TGCGCCAGCGCGGGGAGCGGGAGGAGCTCCTACAATGAGCAGTTCTTC; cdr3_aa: CASAGSGRSSYNEQFF
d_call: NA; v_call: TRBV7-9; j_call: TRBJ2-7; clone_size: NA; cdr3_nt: TGTGCCAGCAGCTTAGTCGGCGGCTACGAGCAGTACTTC; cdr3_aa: CASSLVGGYEQYF
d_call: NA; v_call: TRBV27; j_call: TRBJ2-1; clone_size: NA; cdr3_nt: TGTGCCAGCAGTTCATATACAGGGTCCAGCGATCAAAGCTCCTACAATGAGCAGTTCTTC; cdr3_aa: CASSSYTGSSDQSSYNEQFF
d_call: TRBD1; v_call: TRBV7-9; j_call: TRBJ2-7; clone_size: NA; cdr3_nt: TGTGCCAGCAGCACCTTCCCCAGACAGGGGGTGATCTCCTACGAGCAGTACTTC; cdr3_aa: CASSTFPRQGVISYEQYF
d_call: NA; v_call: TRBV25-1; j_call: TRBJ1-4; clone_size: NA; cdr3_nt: TGTGCCAGCAGTCGGGGGACGTTGAATGAAAAACTGTTTTTT; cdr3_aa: CASSRGTLNEKLFF
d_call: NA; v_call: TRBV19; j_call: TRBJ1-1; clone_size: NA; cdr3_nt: TGTGCCAGTAGTCGGGGGGGAACTGAAGCTTTCTTT; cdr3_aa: CASSRGGTEAFF
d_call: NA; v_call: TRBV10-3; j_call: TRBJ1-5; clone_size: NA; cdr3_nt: TGTGCCACGGGGGAATCTCAGCCCCAGCATTTT; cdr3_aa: CATGESQPQHF
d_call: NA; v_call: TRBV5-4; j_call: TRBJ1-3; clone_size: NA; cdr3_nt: TGTGCCAGCAGCCCTGGGGGGGGCATCTCTGGAAACACCATATATTTT; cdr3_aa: CASSPGGGISGNTIYF
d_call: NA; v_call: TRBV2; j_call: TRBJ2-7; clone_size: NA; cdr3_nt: TGTGCCAGCGGGGGGAGGATCTCCTACGAGCAGTACTTC; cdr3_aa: CASGGRISYEQYF
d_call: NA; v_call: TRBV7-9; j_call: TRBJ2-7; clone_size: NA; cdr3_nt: TGTGCCAGCAGCTCCCTACTCAGCGGTGCTGAGCAGTACTTC; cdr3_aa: CASSSLLSGAEQYF
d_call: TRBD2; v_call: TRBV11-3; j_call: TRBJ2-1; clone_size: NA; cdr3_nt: TGTGCCAGCAGCGCCCGGACTAGCGGGGGCCCGTGGGGGCAGTTCTTC; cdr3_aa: CASSARTSGGPWGQFF
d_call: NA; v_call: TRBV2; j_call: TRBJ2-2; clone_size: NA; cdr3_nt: TGTGCCAGCACCGTCGCGCTGACATTGAACACCGGGGAGCTGTTTTTT; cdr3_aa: CASTVALTLNTGELFF
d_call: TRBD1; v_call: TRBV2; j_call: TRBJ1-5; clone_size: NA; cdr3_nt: TGTGCCAGCAGTGATATACAGGGGGCCGGTCAGCCCCAGCATTTT; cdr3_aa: CASSDIQGAGQPQHF
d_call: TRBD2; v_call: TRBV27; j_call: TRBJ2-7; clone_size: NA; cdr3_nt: TGTGCCAGCAGTTTGAGTAGCGGGAGGGCCTACGAGCAGTACTTC; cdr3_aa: CASSLSSGRAYEQYF
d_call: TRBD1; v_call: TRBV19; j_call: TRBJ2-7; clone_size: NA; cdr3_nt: TGTGCCAGTAGTCCGCGGACAGGGTTCATGTACGAGCAGTACTTC; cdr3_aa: CASSPRTGFMYEQYF
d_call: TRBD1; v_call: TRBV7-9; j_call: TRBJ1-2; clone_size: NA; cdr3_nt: TGTGCCAGCAGCCTTGACAGGGCAGATGGCTACACCTTC; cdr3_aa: CASSLDRADGYTF
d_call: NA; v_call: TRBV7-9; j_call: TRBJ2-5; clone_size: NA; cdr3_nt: TGTGCCAGCAGCCCGGGACCTATGGGGGTGGAGGAGACCCAGTACTTC; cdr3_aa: CASSPGPMGVEETQYF
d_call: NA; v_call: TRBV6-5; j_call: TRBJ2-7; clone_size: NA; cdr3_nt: TGTGCCAGCAGTTCCGTATCGACTAGTTTCTACGAGCAGTACTTC; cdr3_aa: CASSSVSTSFYEQYF
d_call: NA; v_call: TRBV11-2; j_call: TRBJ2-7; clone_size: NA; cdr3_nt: TGTGCCAGCAGCCTATATACTAGACGCCAAGATGGGGAGCAGTACTTC; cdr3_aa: CASSLYTRRQDGEQYF
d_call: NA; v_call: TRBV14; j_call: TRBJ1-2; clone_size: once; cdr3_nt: TGTGCCAGCAGCCAAGGTTGGGGCTACACCTTC; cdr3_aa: CASSQGWGYTF
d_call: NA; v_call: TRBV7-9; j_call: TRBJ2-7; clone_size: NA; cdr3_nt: TGTGCCAGCAGCCTGCCTCAGGAGTACGAGCAGTACTTC; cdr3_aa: CASSLPQEYEQYF
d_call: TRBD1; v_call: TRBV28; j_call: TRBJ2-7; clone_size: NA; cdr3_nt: TGTGCCAGCACCGACAGGGGCCACGAGCAGTACTTC; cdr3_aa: CASTDRGHEQYF
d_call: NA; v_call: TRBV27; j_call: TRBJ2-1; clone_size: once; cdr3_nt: TGTGCCAGCAGTGGCCCCGCCTGGGAGCAGTTCTTC; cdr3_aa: CASSGPAWEQFF
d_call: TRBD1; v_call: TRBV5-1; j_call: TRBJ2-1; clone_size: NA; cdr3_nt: TGCGCCAGCAGCTTGGACAGGGGGCTCAATGAGCAGTTCTTC; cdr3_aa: CASSLDRGLNEQFF
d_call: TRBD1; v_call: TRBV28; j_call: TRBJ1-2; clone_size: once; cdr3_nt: TGTGCCAGCGGATTAACAGGGGACATTTATGGCTACACCTTC; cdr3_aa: CASGLTGDIYGYTF
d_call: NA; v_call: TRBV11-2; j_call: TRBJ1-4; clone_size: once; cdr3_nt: TGTGCCAGCAGCAATCGTCTTGCTAATGAAAAACTGTTTTTT; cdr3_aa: CASSNRLANEKLFF
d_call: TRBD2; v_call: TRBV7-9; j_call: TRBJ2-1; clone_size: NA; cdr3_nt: TGTGCCAGCAGCTTAGCTCTAGCGGAGAGCTCCTACAATGAGCAGTTCTTC; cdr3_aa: CASSLALAESSYNEQFF
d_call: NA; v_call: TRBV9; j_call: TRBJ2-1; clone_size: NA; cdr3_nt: TGTGCCAGCAGCTCAGACGGGACCTGGGGCGATGAGCAGTTCTTC; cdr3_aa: CASSSDGTWGDEQFF
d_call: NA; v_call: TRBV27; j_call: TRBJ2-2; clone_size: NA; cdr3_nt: TGTGCCAGCAGTCCTATGGAGTCGGGCACCGGGGAGCTGTTTTTT; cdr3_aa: CASSPMESGTGELFF
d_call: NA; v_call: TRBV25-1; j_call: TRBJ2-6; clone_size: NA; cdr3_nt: TGTGCCAGCAGTGGGCCCTACAGGGCTGCTGGGGCCAACGTCCTGACTTTC; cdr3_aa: CASSGPYRAAGANVLTF
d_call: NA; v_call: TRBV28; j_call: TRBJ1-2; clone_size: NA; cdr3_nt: TGTGCCAGCAGTTTACTCTCAGCCTATGGCTACACCTTC; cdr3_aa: CASSLLSAYGYTF
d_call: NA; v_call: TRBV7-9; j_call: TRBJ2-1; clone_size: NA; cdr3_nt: TGTGCCAGCAGCTTAGGTGGACTGGTGGTGGGAATTCATGAGCAGTTCTTC; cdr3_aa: CASSLGGLVVGIHEQFF
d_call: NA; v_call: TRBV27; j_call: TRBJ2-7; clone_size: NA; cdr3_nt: TGTGCCAGCAGTTTAGACGGACAGATCCACTACGAGCAGTACTTC; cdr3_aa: CASSLDGQIHYEQYF
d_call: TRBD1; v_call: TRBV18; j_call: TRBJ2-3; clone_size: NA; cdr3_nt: TGTGCCAGCTCACCCCGAACAGGGGCGCTTTGGAATGGTAGTAGTGCAGATACGCAGTATTTT; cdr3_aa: CASSPRTGALWNGSSADTQYF
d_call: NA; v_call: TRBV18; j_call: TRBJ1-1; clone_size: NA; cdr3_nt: TGTGCCAGCTCACCGGGGAAGAACACTGAAGCTTTCTTT; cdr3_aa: CASSPGKNTEAFF
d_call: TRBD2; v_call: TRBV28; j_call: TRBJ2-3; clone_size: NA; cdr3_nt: TGTGCCAGCAGTTTTAGGTCTGCTAGCGGTGACGCTAATACGCAGTATTTT; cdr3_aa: CASSFRSASGDANTQYF
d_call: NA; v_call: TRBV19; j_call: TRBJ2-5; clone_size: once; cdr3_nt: TGTGCCAGTAGTCCTACCCCCAATCCGGGACGGCGGGGTGAGACCCAGTACTTC; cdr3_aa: CASSPTPNPGRRGETQYF
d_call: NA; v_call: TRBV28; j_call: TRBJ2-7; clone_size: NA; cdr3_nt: TGTGCCAGCGCCGGGATCTCCTACGAGCAGTACTTC; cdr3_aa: CASAGISYEQYF
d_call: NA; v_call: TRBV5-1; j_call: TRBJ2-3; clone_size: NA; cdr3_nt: TGCGCCAGCAGCTTAGACGGTACAACTACGCAGTATTTT; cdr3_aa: CASSLDGTTTQYF
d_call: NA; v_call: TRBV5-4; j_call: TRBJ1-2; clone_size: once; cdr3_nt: TGTGCCAGCAGCTTGGGAGTCGACTATGGCTACACCTTC; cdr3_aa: CASSLGVDYGYTF
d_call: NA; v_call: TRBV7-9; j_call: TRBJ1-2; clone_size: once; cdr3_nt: TGTGCCAGCACCCAACTATTGGCATTTAACTATGGCTACACCTTC; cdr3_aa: CASTQLLAFNYGYTF